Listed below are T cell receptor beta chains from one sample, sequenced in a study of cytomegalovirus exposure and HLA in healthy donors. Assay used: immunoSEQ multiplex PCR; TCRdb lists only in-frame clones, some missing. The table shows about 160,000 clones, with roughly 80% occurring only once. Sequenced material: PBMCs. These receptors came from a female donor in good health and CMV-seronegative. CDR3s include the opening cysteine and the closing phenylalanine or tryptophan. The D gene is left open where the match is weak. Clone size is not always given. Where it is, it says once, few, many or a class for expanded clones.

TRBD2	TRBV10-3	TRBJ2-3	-	CAIGTSGGLTDTQYF	TGTGCCATCGGGACTAGCGGGGGCCTCACAGATACGCAGTATTTT
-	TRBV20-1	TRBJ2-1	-	CSAAGYGEQFF	TGCAGTGCGGCAGGGTACGGGGAGCAGTTCTTC
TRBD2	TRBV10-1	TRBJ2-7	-	CASRVGLLAAFYEQYF	TGCGCCAGCAGAGTGGGCCTACTAGCGGCCTTCTACGAGCAGTACTTC
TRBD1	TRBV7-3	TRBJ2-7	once	CASSLGTGGLYEQYF	TGTGCCAGCAGCCTAGGGACAGGGGGCTTGTACGAGCAGTACTTC
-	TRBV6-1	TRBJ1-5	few	CASSEFGTGASGNQPQHF	TGTGCCAGCAGTGAATTCGGAACAGGAGCGTCAGGCAATCAGCCCCAGCATTTT
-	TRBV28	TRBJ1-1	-	CASSLGSTEAFF	TGTGCCAGCAGTTTGGGCAGCACTGAAGCTTTCTTT
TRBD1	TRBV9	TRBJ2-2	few	CASSVVARTGKNTGELFF	TGTGCCAGCAGCGTAGTAGCCAGGACAGGAAAGAACACCGGGGAGCTGTTTTTT
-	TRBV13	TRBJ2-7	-	CASSLRQSSYEQYF	TGTGCCAGCAGCTTAAGACAGAGCTCCTACGAGCAGTACTTC
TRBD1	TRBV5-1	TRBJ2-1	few	CASRSGQGAYEQFF	TGCGCCAGCAGATCGGGACAGGGGGCATATGAGCAGTTCTTC
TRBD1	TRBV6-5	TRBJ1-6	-	CASRQGNSPLHF	TGTGCCAGTCGACAGGGAAACTCACCCCTCCACTTT
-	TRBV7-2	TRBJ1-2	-	CASSLRSHGYTF	TGTGCCAGCAGTCTCAGGTCTCATGGCTACACCTTC
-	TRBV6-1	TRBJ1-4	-	CASSEVGGANEKLFF	TGTGCCAGCAGTGAAGTCGGAGGTGCTAATGAAAAACTGTTTTTT
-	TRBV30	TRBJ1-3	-	CAWSQPGTGNTIYF	TGTGCCTGGAGTCAGCCAGGGACTGGAAACACCATATATTTT
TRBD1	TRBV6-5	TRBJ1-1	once	CASSLGTGGGTTEAFF	TGTGCCAGCAGTTTGGGGACAGGGGGAGGGACGACTGAAGCTTTCTTT
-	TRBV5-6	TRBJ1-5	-	CASSLKAGDPGNQPQHF	TGTGCCAGCAGCTTGAAGGCAGGCGACCCGGGGAATCAGCCCCAGCATTTT
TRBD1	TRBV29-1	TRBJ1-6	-	CSVGTGPNSPLHF	TGCAGCGTTGGGACAGGGCCTAATTCACCCCTCCACTTT
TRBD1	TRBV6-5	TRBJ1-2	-	CASSYSDRGRGYTF	TGTGCCAGCAGTTACTCCGACAGGGGGCGCGGCTACACCTTC
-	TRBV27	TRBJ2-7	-	CASSSLAGEQYF	TGTGCCAGCAGTTCCCTCGCGGGAGAGCAGTACTTC